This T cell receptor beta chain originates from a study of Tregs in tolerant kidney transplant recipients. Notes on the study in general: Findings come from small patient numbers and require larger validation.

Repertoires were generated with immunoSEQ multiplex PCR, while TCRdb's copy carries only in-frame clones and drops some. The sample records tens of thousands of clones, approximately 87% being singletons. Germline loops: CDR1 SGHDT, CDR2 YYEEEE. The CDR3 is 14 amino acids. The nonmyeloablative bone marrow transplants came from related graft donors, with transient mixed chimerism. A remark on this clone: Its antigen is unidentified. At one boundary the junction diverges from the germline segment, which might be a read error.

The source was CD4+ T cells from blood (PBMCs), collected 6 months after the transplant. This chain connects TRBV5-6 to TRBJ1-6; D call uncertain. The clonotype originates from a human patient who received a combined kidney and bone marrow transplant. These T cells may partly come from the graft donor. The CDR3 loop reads CASSVISYNSPLHF. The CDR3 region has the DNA TGTGCCAGCAGTGTGATCTCCTATAATTCCCCCCTCCACTTT.